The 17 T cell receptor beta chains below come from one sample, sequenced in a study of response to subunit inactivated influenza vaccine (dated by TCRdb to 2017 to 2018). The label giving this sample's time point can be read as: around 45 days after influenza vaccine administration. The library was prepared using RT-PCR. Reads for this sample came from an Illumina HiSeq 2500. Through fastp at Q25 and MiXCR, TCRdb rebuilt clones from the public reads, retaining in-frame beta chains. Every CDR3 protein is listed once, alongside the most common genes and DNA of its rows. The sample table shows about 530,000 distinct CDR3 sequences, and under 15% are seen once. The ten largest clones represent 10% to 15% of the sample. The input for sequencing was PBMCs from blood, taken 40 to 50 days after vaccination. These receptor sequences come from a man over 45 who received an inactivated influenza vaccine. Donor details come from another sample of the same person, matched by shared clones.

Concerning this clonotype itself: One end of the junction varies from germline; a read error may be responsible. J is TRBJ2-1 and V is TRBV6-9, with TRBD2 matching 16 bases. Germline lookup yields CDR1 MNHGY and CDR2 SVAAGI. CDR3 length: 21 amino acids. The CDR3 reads CATSYPGTSGRAGESYNEQFF. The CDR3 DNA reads TGTGCCACCAGTTATCCGGGGACTAGCGGGAGGGCCGGGGAATCCTACAATGAGCAGTTCTTC.

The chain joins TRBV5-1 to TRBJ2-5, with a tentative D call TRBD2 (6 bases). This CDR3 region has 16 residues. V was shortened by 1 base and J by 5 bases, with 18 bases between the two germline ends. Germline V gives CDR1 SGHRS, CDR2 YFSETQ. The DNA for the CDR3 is TGCGCCAGCAGCTTGCCCGGGACCCGGGAGTGGGAGACCCAGTACTTC. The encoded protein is CASSLPGTREWETQYF.

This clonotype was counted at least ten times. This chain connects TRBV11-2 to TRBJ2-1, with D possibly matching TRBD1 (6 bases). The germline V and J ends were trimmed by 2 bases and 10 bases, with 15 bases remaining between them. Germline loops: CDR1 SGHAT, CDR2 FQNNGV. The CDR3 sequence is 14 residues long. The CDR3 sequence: CASSLWAGANEQFF. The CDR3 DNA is TGTGCCAGCAGCTTATGGGCAGGGGCAAACGAGCAGTTCTTC.

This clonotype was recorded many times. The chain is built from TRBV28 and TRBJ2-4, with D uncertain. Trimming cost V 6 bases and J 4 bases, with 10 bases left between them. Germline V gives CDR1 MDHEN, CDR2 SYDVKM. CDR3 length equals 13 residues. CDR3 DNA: TGTGCCAGCAGGGAACTCGGAAAAAACATTCAGTACTTC. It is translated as CASRELGKNIQYF. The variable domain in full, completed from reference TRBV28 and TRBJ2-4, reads DVKVTQSSRYLVKRTGEKVFLECVQDMDHENMFWYRQDPGLGLRLIYFSYDVKMKEKGDIPEGYSVSREKKERFSLILESASTNQTSMYLCASRELGKNIQYFGAGTRLSVL.

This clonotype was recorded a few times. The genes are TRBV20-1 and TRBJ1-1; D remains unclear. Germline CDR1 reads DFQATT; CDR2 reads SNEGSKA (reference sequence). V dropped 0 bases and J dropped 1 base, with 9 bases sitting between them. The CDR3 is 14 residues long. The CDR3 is CSARDYARNTEAFF. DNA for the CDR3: TGCAGTGCTAGAGATTACGCGAGGAACACTGAAGCTTTCTTT.

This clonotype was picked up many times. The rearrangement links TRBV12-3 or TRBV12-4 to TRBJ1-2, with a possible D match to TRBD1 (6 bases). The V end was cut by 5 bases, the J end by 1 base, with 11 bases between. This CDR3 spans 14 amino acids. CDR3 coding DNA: TGTGCCAGCAGTACCCGCAGGGGTAACTATGGCTACACCTTC. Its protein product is CASSTRRGNYGYTF.

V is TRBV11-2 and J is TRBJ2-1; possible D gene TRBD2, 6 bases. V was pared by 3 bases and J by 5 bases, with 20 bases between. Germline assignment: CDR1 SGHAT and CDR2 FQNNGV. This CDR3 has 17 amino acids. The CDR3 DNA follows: TGTGCCAGCAGCTTCCCCCCGGGAGCGGATACTAACAATGAGCAGTTCTTC. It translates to CASSFPPGADTNNEQFF.

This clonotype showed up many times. CDR3 sequence (DNA): TGCAGCGTTGAATCTGACTGGGACACTGAAGCTTTCTTT. Translating gives CSVESDWDTEAFF. The J gene is TRBJ1-1, the V gene TRBV29-1; D ambiguous. Germline V CDR1 and CDR2: SQVTM, ANQGSEA. The CDR3 spans 13 residues. Trimming stripped 2 bases from V and 3 bases from J, with 10 bases between.

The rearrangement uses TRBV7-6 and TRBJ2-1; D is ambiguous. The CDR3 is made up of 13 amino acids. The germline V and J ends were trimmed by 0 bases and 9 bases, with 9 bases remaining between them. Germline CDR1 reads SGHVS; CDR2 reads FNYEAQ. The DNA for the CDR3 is TGTGCCAGCAGCTTAGCGGGCAGGACTGAGCAGTTCTTC. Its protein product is CASSLAGRTEQFF. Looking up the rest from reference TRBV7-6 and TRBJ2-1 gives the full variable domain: GAGVSQSPRYKVTKRGQDVALRCDPISGHVSLYWYRQALGQGPEFLTYFNYEAQQDKSGLPNDRFSAERPEGSISTLTIQRTEQRDSAMYRCASSLAGRTEQFFGPGTRLTVL.

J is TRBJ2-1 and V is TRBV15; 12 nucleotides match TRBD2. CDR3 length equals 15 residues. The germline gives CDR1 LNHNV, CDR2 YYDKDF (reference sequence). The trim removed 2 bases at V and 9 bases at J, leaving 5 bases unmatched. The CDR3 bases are TGTGCCACCAGCAGACTAGCGGGAGGGCCTCGTGAGCAGTTCTTC. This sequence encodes CATSRLAGGPREQFF.

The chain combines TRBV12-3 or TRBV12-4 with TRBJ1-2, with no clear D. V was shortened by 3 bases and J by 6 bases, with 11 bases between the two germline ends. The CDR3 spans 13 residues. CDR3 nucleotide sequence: TGTGCCAGCAGTTTGAGGGTGATGCATGGCTACACCTTC. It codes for CASSLRVMHGYTF.

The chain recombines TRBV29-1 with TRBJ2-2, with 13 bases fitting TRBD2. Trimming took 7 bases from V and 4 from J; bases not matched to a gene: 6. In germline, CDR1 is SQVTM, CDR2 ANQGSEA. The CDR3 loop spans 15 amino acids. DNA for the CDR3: TGCAGCGCCGGAACTAGCGGGGGGGCCACCGGGGAGCTGTTTTTT. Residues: CSAGTSGGATGELFF.

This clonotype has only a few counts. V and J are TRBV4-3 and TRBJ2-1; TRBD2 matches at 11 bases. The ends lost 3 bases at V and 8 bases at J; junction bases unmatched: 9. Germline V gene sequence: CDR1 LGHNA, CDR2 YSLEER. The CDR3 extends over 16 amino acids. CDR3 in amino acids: CASSQVLAGAGDEQFF. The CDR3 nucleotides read TGCGCCAGCAGCCAGGTACTAGCGGGGGCTGGCGATGAGCAGTTCTTC.

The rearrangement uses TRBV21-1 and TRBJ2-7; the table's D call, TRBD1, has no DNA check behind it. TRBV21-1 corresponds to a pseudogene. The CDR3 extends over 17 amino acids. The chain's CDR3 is CASSTPFLGASPYEQYF. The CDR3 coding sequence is TGTGCCAGCAGCACCCCCTTTTTGGGGGCGTCACCTTACGAGCAGTACTTC.

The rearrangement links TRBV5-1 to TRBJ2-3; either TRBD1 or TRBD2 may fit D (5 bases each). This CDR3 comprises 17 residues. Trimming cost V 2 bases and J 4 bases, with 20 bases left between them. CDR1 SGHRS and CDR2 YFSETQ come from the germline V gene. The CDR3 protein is CASSLRTTRISPDTQYF. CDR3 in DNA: TGCGCCAGCAGCTTAAGGACAACTAGGATAAGTCCAGATACGCAGTATTTT.

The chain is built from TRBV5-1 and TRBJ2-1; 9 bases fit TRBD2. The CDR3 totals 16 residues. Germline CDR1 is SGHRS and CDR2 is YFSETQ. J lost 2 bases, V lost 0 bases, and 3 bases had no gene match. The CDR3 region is CASSLVASGAYNEQFF. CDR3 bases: TGCGCCAGCAGCTTGGTGGCTAGCGGGGCCTACAATGAGCAGTTCTTC. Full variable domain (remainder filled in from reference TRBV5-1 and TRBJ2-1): KAGVTQTPRYLIKTRGQQVTLSCSPISGHRSVSWYQQTPGQGLQFLFEYFSETQRNKGNFPGRFSGRQFSNSRSEMNVSTLELGDSALYLCASSLVASGAYNEQFFGPGTRLTVL.

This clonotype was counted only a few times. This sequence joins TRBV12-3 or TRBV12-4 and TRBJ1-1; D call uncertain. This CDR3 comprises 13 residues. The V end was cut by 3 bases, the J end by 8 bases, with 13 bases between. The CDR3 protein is CASSFKATTEAFF. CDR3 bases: TGTGCCAGCAGTTTTAAGGCAACGACCGAAGCTTTCTTT.